This T cell receptor (beta chain) was obtained from a study of blood T cell repertoires in COVID-19. Study-level information: Whether acute or convalescent, the COVID-19 samples came from the United States, Italy and Spain.

The germline V gene encodes CDR1 LGHNA and CDR2 YSLEER. This CDR3 comprises 16 residues. The J segment lost 4 bases and the V segment lost 4 bases, leaving 11 bases of the junction unmatched. Libraries were prepared by immunoSEQ multiplex PCR; TCRdb keeps only in-frame clonotypes and omits some of them. The sample has some 150,000 clones, 85% to 90% seen once. This receptor was taken from a man aged 45 to 65 with active COVID-19. The specimen was peripheral blood. The chain employs TRBV4-3 and TRBJ2-5; 8 bases are a match to TRBD1. CDR3 bases: TGCGCCAGCAGCCCGGGGACAGGAGCCCTGGGAGAGACCCAGTACTTC. Its protein product is CASSPGTGALGETQYF.